This T cell receptor (beta chain) was identified in a study of blood T cell repertoires in COVID-19. Trimming removed 3 bases at V and 4 bases at J, with 19 bases between. The CDR3 consists of 16 residues. Per germline, CDR1 SGHRS and CDR2 YFSETQ. Sequencing used immunoSEQ multiplex PCR; TCRdb keeps in-frame clones, though not all of them. The table lists more than 95,000 clones, roughly 87% of them singletons. Source material: peripheral blood. The J gene is TRBJ1-2, the V gene TRBV5-1; possibly TRBD1 for D (6 bases). The sequence came from a woman at least 80 years old with acute or convalescent COVID-19. CDR3 DNA sequence: TGCGCCAGCAGCTGGACCGGGACTAAAGGGGGCTATGGCTACACCTTC. It is translated as CASSWTGTKGGYGYTF. Full variable domain (missing parts from reference TRBV5-1 and TRBJ1-2): KAGVTQTPRYLIKTRGQQVTLSCSPISGHRSVSWYQQTPGQGLQFLFEYFSETQRNKGNFPGRFSGRQFSNSRSEMNVSTLELGDSALYLCASSWTGTKGGYGYTFGSGTRLTVV.